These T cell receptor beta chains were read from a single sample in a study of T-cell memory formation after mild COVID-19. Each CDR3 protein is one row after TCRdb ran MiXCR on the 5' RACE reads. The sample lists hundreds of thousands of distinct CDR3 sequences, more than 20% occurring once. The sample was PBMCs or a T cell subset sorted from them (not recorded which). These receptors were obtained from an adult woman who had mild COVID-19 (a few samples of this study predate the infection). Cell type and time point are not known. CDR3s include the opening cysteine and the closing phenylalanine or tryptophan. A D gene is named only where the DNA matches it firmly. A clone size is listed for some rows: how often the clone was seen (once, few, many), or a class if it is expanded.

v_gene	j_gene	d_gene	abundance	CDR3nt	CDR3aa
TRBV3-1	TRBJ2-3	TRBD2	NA	TGTGCCAGCAGCCCGACTAGCGGCTATAACACAGATACGCAGTATTTT	CASSPTSGYNTDTQYF
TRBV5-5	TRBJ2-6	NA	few	TGTGCCAGCAGCATGACGGGCCTCTCTGGGGCCAACGTCCTGACTTTC	CASSMTGLSGANVLTF
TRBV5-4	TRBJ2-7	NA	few	TGTGCCAGCAGCTTCTGGGGAATCTCCGACGTGCAGTACTTC	CASSFWGISDVQYF
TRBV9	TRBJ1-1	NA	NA	TGTGCCAGCAGCGTCAGTTGGGGGGCCGGCACTGAAGCTTTCTTT	CASSVSWGAGTEAFF
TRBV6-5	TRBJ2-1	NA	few	TGTGCCAGCAGTTACCACGGTCCCCCGGGCCCGGGCGCCTATGAGCAGTTCTTC	CASSYHGPPGPGAYEQFF
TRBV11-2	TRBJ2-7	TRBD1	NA	TGTGCCAGCAGCTTCCCGGGACAGCGAGCCTACGAGCAGTACTTC	CASSFPGQRAYEQYF
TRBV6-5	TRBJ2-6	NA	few	TGTGCCAGCAGTTACGGGCATCGGTTCCTAGCTGGGGCCAACGTCCTGACTTTC	CASSYGHRFLAGANVLTF
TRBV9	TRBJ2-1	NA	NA	TGTGCCAGCAGCGTATCGGGAATGTTGGGGAGGGGGAGTGAGCAGTTCTTC	CASSVSGMLGRGSEQFF
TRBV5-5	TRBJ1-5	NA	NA	TGTGCCAGCAGCTTGACGTGGGATTTTAGCAATCAGCCCCAGCATTTT	CASSLTWDFSNQPQHF
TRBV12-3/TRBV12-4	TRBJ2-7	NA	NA	TGTGCCAGCAGTCGCTCCGGGCGGGATAGCTCCTACGAGCAGTACTTC	CASSRSGRDSSYEQYF
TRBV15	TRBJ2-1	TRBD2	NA	TGTGCCACCAGCAGTAGCGGGAGGGGAATCGAGCAGTTCTTC	CATSSSGRGIEQFF
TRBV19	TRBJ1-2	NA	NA	TGTGCCAGTAGCCCTACTTGGGGCCGTGCTAACTATGGCTACACCTTC	CASSPTWGRANYGYTF
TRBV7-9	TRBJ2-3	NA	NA	TGTGCCAGCAACGACAAGCTGAGCACAGATACGCAGTATTTT	CASNDKLSTDTQYF
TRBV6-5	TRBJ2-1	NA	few	TGTGCCAGCAATCGACCCGAGGGAGGTGAGCAGTTCTTC	CASNRPEGGEQFF
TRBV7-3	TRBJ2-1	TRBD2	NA	TGTGCCAGCAGCCCACTAGCGCAAAGCTCCTACAATGAGCAGTTCTTC	CASSPLAQSSYNEQFF
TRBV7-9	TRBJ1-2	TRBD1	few	TGTGCCAGCAGCCCCGGAGAGGGGACAGCTCCCCAAGGTAGTGGCTACACCTTC	CASSPGEGTAPQGSGYTF
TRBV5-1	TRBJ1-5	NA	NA	TGCGCCAGCAGCTTGGGTCACGCAGGGCGCAATCAGCCCCAGCATTTT	CASSLGHAGRNQPQHF
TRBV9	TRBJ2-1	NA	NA	TGTGCCAGCAGCGTAGAGGAGGCCCCCTACAATGAGCAGTTCTTC	CASSVEEAPYNEQFF
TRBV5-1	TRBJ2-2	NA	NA	TGCGCCAGCAGCTTGTACGGGGGAACCGGGGAGCTGTTTTTT	CASSLYGGTGELFF
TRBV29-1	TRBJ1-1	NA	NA	TGCAGCGCTTTTAGCCCTGGCACTGAAGCTTTCTTT	CSAFSPGTEAFF
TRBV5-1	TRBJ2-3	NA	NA	TGCGCCAGCCGCGGGCTGATGCATAGCACAGATACGCAGTATTTT	CASRGLMHSTDTQYF
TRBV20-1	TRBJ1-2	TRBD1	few	TGCAGTGCTCCTAGGGGGCGGGTCTATGGCTACACCTTC	CSAPRGRVYGYTF
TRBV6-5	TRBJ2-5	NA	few	TGTGCCAGCAGCTACCCCGGGGAGCGTGAGACCCAGTACTTC	CASSYPGERETQYF